This T cell receptor (beta chain) is from a study of T cell responses to AZD1222 COVID-19 vaccine. The protocol was immunoSEQ multiplex PCR, while the TCRdb copy is restricted to in-frame clones and leaves out a portion. The data contain approximately 140,000 clones, around 90% of them seen just once; the ten biggest clones take up more than 3%. V was shortened by 3 bases and J by 4 bases, with 10 bases between the two germline ends. CDR1 SGHAT and CDR2 FQNNGV come from the germline V gene. This CDR3 spans 14 amino acids. Points from the study as a whole: Following two doses of AZD1222, Spike-specific TCR breadth and depth rose.

This clone occurred a few times. Its antigen remains unidentified. This receptor was obtained from an adult who received the AZD1222 COVID-19 vaccine. This material consisted of peripheral blood, taken 28 days after the second AZD1222 dose. The gene calls are TRBV11-2 and TRBJ2-1, with a weak D call TRBD2 (6 bases). The CDR3 DNA reads TGTGCCAGCAGCTTTAGGGACTCATACAATGAGCAGTTCTTC. The encoded protein is CASSFRDSYNEQFF.